The source of this T cell receptor beta chain is a study of blood T cell repertoires in COVID-19. Study overall: The samples span acute and convalescent COVID-19 from the United States, Italy and Spain. Sources were T cells, B-cell-depleted T cells, or PBMCs; the material itself was cDNA or gDNA.

As handled by the study authors: Scientists estimated how many nucleated cells there were by amplifying reference gene primers. The method was immunoSEQ multiplex PCR; TCRdb's version includes in-frame clones alone and lacks a portion of them. D and trimming were read from the DNA, whereas the V and J calls and clone size are those reported in that table. Of 140,000 to 150,000 clones listed, approximately 87% were seen once; the top ten hold 35% to 55%. The CDR3 is made up of 15 amino acids. V lost 1 base and J lost 3; bases outside the gene matches: 4. Germline CDR1 SGHRS, CDR2 YFSETQ. This clone was recorded only once.

The clonotype originates from a human donor in a cohort sampled during active COVID-19. V gene TRBV5-1 combines with J gene TRBJ1-1; 9 nucleotides agree with TRBD1. Material for sequencing was peripheral blood. The CDR3 loop reads CASSLNRGPDTEAFF. The CDR3 nucleotides are TGCGCCAGCAGCTTGAACAGGGGGCCAGACACTGAAGCTTTCTTT.